This TCR beta chain was recovered during a study of naive and memory T cell subsets. TCR cDNA received a 3' ligated oligonucleotide that carried a UMI. Adult healthy volunteers gave 2.5 ml peripheral blood for whole-blood RNA. The CDR3 has 13 amino acids. The V gene's germline CDR1 is MNHNY and CDR2 SVGAGI (reference sequence). V was pared by 7 bases and J by 6 bases, with 13 bases between. Amplification of ligated cDNA took four PCR rounds with SP2 and nested alpha and beta constant primers. TCRdb called the 5' RACE reads again in MiXCR, with one record for every CDR3 protein. The sample records over 50,000 distinct CDR3 sequences, 6% to 8.5% being singletons.

This sequence originates from a female donor in good health. V and J are TRBV6-6 and TRBJ1-5, with D maybe TRBD1 (5 bases). Here the CDR3 DNA reads TGTGCCAGCACCCTTTCGGGGGGTCAGCCCCAGCATTTT. This encodes CASTLSGGQPQHF.